The 18 T cell receptor beta chains below were found in one sample sequenced in a study of T-cell memory formation after mild COVID-19. TCRdb analysed the 5' RACE reads with MiXCR anew, one entry per CDR3 protein. The data contain about 430,000 distinct CDR3 sequences, approximately 25% of them seen just once; the ten biggest clones take up about 8.7%. Sequenced material: PBMCs or a T cell subset sorted from them (not recorded which). All receptors come from an adult woman who had mild COVID-19 (a few samples of this study predate the infection). Cell type and time point are not known.

This clonotype was seen more than once but under ten times. V and J are TRBV20-1 and TRBJ2-4; D is uncertain. The CDR3 consists of 11 residues. The V end was cut by 3 bases, the J end by 9 bases, with 9 bases between. Germline CDR1 DFQATT, CDR2 SNEGSKA (reference sequence). Here the CDR3 DNA reads TGCAGTGCTAGCAGAATGGGCATTCAGTACTTC. Its translation is CSASRMGIQYF.

This clonotype was detected once. This chain uses TRBV3-1 with TRBJ2-2; TRBD2 aligns across 15 bases. This CDR3 spans 17 amino acids. V was clipped by 0 bases and J by 5 bases; unmatched bases: 1. Germline V gene lookup returns CDR1 LGHDT and CDR2 YNNKEL (reference sequence). This chain's CDR3 is CASSQEGTSGRTGELFF. The CDR3 DNA follows: TGTGCCAGCAGCCAAGAGGGGACTAGCGGGAGGACCGGGGAGCTGTTTTTT.

This clonotype was seen ten or more times. This rearrangement joins TRBV24-1 to TRBJ2-2, with 9 nucleotides matching TRBD1. In germline, CDR1 is KGHDR, CDR2 SFDVKD. The trim removed 3 bases at V and 3 bases at J, leaving 4 bases unmatched. This CDR3 comprises 16 residues. Here the CDR3 DNA reads TGTGCCACCAGTGATCCGGGACAGGGCGACACCGGGGAGCTGTTTTTT. This translates into CATSDPGQGDTGELFF.

This clonotype was seen a handful of times. The CDR3 DNA is TGTGCCAGTAGTGTCTCTAGCGGGAGGGCATCAGATACGCAGTATTTT. Protein: CASSVSSGRASDTQYF. V is TRBV19 and J is TRBJ2-3; TRBD2 agrees at 12 bases. The J segment lost 4 bases and the V segment lost 5 bases, leaving 7 bases of the junction unmatched. The length of the CDR3 is 16 residues. CDR1 LNHDA and CDR2 SQIVND come from the germline V gene (reference sequence).

The chain links TRBV7-9 to TRBJ1-1; D is unresolved. V was shortened by 5 bases and J by 0 bases, with 10 bases between the two germline ends. This CDR3 has 14 residues. Germline CDR1 and CDR2: SEHNR and FQNEAQ (reference sequence). The CDR3 loop is CASSTRPVNTEAFF. The CDR3 DNA reads TGTGCCAGCAGCACTCGCCCCGTGAACACTGAAGCTTTCTTT.

Regarding this clonotype: This is likely a read error, given that the CDR3 carries no conserved phenylalanine or tryptophan at its end. The chain joins TRBV5-1 to TRBJ1-1; D gene ambiguous. CDR3 length equals 14 residues. Germline V gene data show CDR1 as SGHRS and CDR2 as YFSETQ. V was pared by 2 bases and J by 7 bases, with 15 bases between. The CDR3 DNA is TGCGCCAGCAGCTTCGGTCCGGGCGGCGGTGAAGCTTTCTAT. Translating it yields CASSFGPGGGEAFY.

This clonotype was counted between two and nine times. This sequence joins TRBV7-9 and TRBJ1-6, with 7 bases lining up with TRBD1. The ends lost 4 bases at V and 7 bases at J; junction bases unmatched: 7. CDR1 SEHNR and CDR2 FQNEAQ come from the germline V gene (reference sequence). The CDR3 length is 15 residues. CDR3 sequence (DNA): TGTGCCAGCAGCTCCTCAGGGGGACCAAATTCACCCCTCCACTTT. Protein product: CASSSSGGPNSPLHF.

This clonotype was recorded a few times. V and J are TRBV6-5 and TRBJ1-4; TRBD1 agrees at 8 bases. The trim removed 0 bases at V and 6 bases at J, leaving 6 bases unmatched. Germline CDR1 is MNHEY and CDR2 is SVGAGI. The CDR3 is made up of 16 amino acids. CDR3 amino acids: CASSYSGQGQDEKLFF. In DNA form, the CDR3 reads TGTGCCAGCAGTTACTCCGGACAGGGTCAGGATGAAAAACTGTTTTTT.

This clonotype has only a few counts. J is TRBJ1-2 and V is TRBV2; no clear D. The germline V gene has CDR1 SNHLY and CDR2 FYNNEI. The CDR3 spans 16 residues. The V and J ends lost 6 bases and 3 bases respectively, with 20 bases between them. The CDR3: CASSALLLGYDYGYTF. The DNA for the CDR3 is TGTGCCAGCAGCGCCCTTCTTCTTGGTTACGACTATGGCTACACCTTC. Combining the CDR3 with reference TRBV2 and TRBJ1-2 gives the whole variable domain EPEVTQTPSHQVTQMGQEVILRCVPISNHLYFYWYRQILGQKVEFLVSFYNNEISEKSEIFDDQFSVERPDGSNFTLKIRSTKLEDSAMYFCASSALLLGYDYGYTFGSGTRLTVV.

The rearrangement links TRBV6-1 to TRBJ2-5; D is unresolved. Germline V gene sequence: CDR1 MNHNS, CDR2 SASEGT. The length of the CDR3 is 13 residues. Trimming shortened V by 3 bases and J by 5 bases, and 10 bases separated the two germline ends. The chain's CDR3 is CASSDWVLETQYF. The DNA of the CDR3 is TGTGCCAGCAGTGACTGGGTGCTGGAGACCCAGTACTTC.

This chain joins TRBV24-1 and TRBJ2-1; D uncertain. CDR3 length: 16 amino acids. Germline CDR1 reads KGHDR; CDR2 reads SFDVKD. V was trimmed by 7 bases and J by 0 bases, leaving 15 bases between them. For the CDR3, the DNA is TGTGCCACCAGCGAAGCCTTCGAGAGCTCCTACAATGAGCAGTTCTTC. Protein: CATSEAFESSYNEQFF.

The gene calls are TRBV5-1 and TRBJ2-5; no clear D gene. Trimming cost V 1 base and J 0 bases, with 10 bases left between them. Germline CDR1 SGHRS, CDR2 YFSETQ. The CDR3 extends over 15 amino acids. CDR3 in DNA: TGCGCCAGCAGCTTGTCCGCGGCGGACCAAGAGACCCAGTACTTC. As protein: CASSLSAADQETQYF.

This clonotype was seen only a few times. The chain carries TRBV28 and TRBJ2-7; D is uncertain. The CDR3 sequence is 13 residues long. Germline values: CDR1 MDHEN, CDR2 SYDVKM. With 3 bases removed from V and 2 bases from J, the gap between germline ends came to 8 bases. The CDR3: CASSFEDPYEQYF. DNA of the CDR3: TGTGCCAGCAGTTTTGAGGATCCCTACGAGCAGTACTTC.

The chain employs TRBV7-9 and TRBJ2-5; weak D call: TRBD1 (5 bases). The V end lost 3 bases, the J end lost 5 bases, and 13 bases lay between the germline ends. This CDR3 comprises 14 residues. Germline values: CDR1 SEHNR, CDR2 FQNEAQ (reference sequence). Here the CDR3 DNA reads TGTGCCAGCAGCTTCCAGGACATAAGGGAGACCCAGTACTTC. It translates to CASSFQDIRETQYF.

This clonotype has only a few counts. The rearrangement uses TRBV29-1 and TRBJ2-7; D unclear. There are 11 residues in the CDR3. Germline lookup yields CDR1 SQVTM and CDR2 ANQGSEA. The V and J ends lost 5 bases and 3 bases respectively, with 8 bases between them. In DNA form, the CDR3 reads TGCAGCGTTCGTACCGGCTACGAGCAGTACTTC. This sequence encodes CSVRTGYEQYF.

The chain carries TRBV20-1 and TRBJ2-3; TRBD2 might be the D (6 bases). Germline CDR1 DFQATT, CDR2 SNEGSKA (reference sequence). V shed 0 bases and J shed 4 bases, with 11 bases lying between them. This CDR3 region has 14 residues. The CDR3 is CSARDRGRSDTQYF. The DNA of the CDR3 is TGCAGTGCTAGAGATCGGGGGAGATCAGATACGCAGTATTTT.

The chain joins TRBV5-1 to TRBJ1-5; a weak D match, TRBD1 (6 bases). Trimming removed 4 bases from V and 0 bases from J, with 17 bases in between. CDR1 SGHRS and CDR2 YFSETQ come from the germline V gene. This CDR3 is built from 17 residues. This CDR3 is CASSPFAGDDSNQPQHF. In nucleotides, the CDR3 is TGCGCCAGCAGCCCATTTGCAGGGGACGATAGCAATCAGCCCCAGCATTTT.

This clonotype has just a few counts. The rearrangement joins TRBV25-1 to TRBJ2-5; weak D call: TRBD1 (5 bases). CDR3 length equals 16 residues. Trimming took 5 bases from V and 5 from J, leaving 21 bases between them. The germline V gene encodes CDR1 MGHDK and CDR2 SYGVNS. CDR3 nucleotides: TGTGCCAGCAGTCCCTTTGGGGCAGGGCGAAGGGAGACCCAGTACTTC. It is translated as CASSPFGAGRRETQYF.